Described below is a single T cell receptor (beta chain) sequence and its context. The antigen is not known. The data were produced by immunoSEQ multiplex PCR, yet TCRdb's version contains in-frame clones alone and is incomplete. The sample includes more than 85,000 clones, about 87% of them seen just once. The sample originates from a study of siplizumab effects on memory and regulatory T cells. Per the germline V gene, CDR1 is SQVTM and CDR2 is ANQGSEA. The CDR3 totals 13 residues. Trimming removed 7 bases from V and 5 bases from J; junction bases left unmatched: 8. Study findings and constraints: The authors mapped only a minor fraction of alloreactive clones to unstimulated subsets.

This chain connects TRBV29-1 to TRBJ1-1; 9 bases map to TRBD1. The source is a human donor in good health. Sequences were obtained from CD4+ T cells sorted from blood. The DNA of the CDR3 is TGCAGCGCCATGGACAGGGGCGGGACTGAAGCTTTCTTT. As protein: CSAMDRGGTEAFF.